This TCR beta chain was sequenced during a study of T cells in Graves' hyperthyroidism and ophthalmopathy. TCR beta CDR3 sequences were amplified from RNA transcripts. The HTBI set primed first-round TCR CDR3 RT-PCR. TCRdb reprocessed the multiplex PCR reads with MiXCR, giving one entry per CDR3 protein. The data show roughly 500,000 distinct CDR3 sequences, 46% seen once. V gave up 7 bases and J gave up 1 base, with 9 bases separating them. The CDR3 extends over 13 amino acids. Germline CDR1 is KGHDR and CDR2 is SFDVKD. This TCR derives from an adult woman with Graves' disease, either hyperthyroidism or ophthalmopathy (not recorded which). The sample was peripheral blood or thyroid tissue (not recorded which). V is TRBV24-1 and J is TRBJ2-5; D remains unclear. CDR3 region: CATSSRGQETQYF. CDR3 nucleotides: TGTGCCACCAGCTCGAGAGGCCAAGAGACCCAGTACTTC.